The sequence of this T cell receptor beta chain was determined in a study of blood T cells in healthy people across ages. The V end was cut by 5 bases, the J end by 10 bases, with 17 bases between. The CDR3 sequence is 14 residues long. Together with a sample-barcoded 5' primer, a J-beta primer mix was included in a second PCR lasting roughly 7 to 11 cycles. Unique molecular identifiers of 12 random nucleotides labeled each cDNA. TCRdb independently ran MiXCR on the 5' RACE reads; one entry per CDR3 protein. The table shows roughly 830,000 distinct CDR3 sequences, with 60% to 80% occurring only once.

The clonotype originates from a man aged 25 to 45 in good health. The sequenced material came from blood. The chain joins TRBV12-3 or TRBV12-4 to TRBJ1-4, with D uncertain. The CDR3 nucleotides read TGTGCCAGCAGTGAAGCAGGCCGACGGGGAAAACTGTTTTTT. This translates into CASSEAGRRGKLFF.